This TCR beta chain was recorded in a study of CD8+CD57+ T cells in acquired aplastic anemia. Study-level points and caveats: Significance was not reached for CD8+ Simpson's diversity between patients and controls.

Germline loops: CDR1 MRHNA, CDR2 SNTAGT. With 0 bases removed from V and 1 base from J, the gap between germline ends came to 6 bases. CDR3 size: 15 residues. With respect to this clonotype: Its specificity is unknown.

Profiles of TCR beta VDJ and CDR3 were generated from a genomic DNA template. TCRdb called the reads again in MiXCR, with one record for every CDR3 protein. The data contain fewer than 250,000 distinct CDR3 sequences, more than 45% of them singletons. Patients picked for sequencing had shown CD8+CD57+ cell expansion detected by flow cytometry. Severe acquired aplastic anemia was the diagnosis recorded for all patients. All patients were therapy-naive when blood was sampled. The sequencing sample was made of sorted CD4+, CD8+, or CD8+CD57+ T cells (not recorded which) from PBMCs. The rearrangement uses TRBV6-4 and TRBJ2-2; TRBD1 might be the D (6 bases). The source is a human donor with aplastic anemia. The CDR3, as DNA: TGTGCCAGCAGTGACTCGGACAGGAACACCGGGGAGCTGTTTTTT. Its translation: CASSDSDRNTGELFF.